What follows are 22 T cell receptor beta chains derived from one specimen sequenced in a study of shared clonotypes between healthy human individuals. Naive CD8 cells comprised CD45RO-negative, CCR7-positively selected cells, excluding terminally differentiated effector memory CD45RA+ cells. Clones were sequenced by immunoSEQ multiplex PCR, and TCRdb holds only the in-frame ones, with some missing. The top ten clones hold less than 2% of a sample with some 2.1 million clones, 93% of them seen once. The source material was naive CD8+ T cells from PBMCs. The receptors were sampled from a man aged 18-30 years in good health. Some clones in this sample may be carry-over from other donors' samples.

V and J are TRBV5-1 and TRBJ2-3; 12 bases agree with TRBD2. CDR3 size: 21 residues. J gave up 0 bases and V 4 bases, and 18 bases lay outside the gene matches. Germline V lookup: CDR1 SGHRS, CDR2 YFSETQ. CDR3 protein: CASSSGLAGIEVTYSTDTQYF. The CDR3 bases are TGCGCCAGCAGCAGTGGACTAGCGGGAATTGAAGTGACTTATAGCACAGATACGCAGTATTTT.

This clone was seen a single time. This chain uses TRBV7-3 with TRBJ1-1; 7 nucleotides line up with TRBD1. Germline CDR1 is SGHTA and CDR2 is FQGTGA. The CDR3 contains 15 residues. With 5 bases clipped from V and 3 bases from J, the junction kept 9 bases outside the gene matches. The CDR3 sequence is CASSHPEGADTEAFF. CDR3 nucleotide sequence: TGTGCCAGCAGCCACCCCGAGGGGGCTGACACTGAAGCTTTCTTT.

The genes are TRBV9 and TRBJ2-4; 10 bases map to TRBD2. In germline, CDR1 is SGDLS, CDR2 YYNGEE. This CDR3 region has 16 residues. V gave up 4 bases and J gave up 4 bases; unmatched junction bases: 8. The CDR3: CASSPPVAGGKNIQYF. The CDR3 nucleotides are TGTGCCAGCAGCCCTCCAGTAGCGGGAGGTAAAAACATTCAGTACTTC.

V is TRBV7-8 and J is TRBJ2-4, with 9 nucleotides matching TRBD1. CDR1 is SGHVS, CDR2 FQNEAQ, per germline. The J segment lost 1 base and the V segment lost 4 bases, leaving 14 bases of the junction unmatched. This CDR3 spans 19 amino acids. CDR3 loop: CASSSGTGTFDAAKNIQYF. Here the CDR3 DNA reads TGTGCCAGCAGCTCCGGGACAGGGACCTTTGATGCGGCCAAAAACATTCAGTACTTC.

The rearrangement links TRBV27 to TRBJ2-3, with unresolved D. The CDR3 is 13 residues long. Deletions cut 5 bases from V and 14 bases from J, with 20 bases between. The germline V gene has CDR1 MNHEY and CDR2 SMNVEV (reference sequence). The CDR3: CASSMDLAVPRYF. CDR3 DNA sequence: TGTGCCAGCAGTATGGACCTTGCCGTGCCCCGGTATTTT.

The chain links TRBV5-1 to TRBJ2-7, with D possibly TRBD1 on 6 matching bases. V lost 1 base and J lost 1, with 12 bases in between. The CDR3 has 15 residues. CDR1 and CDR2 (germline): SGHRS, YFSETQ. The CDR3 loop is CASSLTGTDSYEQYF. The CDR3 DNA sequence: TGCGCCAGCAGCTTGACAGGGACGGATTCCTACGAGCAGTACTTC.

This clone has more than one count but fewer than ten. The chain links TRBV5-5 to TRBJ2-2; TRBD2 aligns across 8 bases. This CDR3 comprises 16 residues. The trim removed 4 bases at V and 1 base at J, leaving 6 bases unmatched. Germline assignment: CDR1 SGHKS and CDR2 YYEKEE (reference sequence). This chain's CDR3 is CASSNLSGKNTGELFF. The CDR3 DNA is TGTGCCAGCAGCAACCTTAGCGGGAAGAACACCGGGGAGCTGTTTTTT.

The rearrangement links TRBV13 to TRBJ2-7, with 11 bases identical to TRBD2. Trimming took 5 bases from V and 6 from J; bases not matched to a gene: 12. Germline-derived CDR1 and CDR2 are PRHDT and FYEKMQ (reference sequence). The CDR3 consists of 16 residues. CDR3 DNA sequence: TGTGCCAGCAGCCCTCGACTAGCGGGAATATTTGGCGAGCAGTACTTC. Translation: CASSPRLAGIFGEQYF.

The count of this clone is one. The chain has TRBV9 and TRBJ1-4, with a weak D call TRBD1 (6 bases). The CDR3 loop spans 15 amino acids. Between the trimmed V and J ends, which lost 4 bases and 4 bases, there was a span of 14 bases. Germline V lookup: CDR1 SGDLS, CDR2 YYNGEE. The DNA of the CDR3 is TGTGCCAGCAGCAAAACCGGGACATATAATGAAAAACTGTTTTTT. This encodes CASSKTGTYNEKLFF.

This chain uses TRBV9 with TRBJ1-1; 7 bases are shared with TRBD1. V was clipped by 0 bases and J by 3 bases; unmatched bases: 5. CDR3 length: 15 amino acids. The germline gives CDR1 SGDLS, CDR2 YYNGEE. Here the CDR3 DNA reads TGTGCCAGCAGCGTAGCTAGCCAGGGGGACACTGAAGCTTTCTTT. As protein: CASSVASQGDTEAFF.

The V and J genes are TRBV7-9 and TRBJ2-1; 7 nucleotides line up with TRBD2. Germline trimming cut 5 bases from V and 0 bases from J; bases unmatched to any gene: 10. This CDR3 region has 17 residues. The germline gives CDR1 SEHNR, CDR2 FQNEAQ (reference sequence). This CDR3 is CASSPRLAGHSYNEQFF. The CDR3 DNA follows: TGTGCCAGCAGCCCCAGATTAGCGGGTCACTCCTACAATGAGCAGTTCTTC. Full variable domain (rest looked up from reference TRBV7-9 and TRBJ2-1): DTGVSQNPRHKITKRGQNVTFRCDPISEHNRLYWYRQTLGQGPEFLTYFQNEAQLEKSRLLSDRFSAERPKGSFSTLEIQRTEQGDSAMYLCASSPRLAGHSYNEQFFGPGTRLTVL.

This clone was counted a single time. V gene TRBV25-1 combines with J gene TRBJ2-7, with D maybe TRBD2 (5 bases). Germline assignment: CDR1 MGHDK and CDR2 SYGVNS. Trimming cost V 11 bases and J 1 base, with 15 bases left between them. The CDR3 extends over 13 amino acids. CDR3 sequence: CAERQRKSYEQYF. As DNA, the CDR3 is TGTGCCGAGAGGCAGCGGAAATCCTACGAGCAGTACTTC.

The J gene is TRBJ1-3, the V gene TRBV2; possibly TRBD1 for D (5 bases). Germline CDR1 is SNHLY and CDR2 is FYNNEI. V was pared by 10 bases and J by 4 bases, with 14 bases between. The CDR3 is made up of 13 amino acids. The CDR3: CAIQSDSGNTIYF. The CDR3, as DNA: TGTGCCATCCAATCAGACAGCGGAAACACCATATATTTT.

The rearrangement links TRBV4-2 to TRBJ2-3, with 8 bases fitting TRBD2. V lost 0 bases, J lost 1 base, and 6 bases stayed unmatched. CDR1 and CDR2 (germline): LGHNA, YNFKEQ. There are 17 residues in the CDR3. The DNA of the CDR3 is TGTGCCAGCAGCCAAGAGCTAGCGGGCCTTCGCACAGATACGCAGTATTTT. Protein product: CASSQELAGLRTDTQYF.

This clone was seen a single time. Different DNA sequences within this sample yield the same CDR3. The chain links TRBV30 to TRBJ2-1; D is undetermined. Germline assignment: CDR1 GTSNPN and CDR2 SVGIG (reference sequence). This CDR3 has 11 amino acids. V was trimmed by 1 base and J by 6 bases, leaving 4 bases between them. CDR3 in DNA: TGTGCCTGGAGTGAGGGCAATGAGCAGTTCTTC. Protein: CAWSEGNEQFF.

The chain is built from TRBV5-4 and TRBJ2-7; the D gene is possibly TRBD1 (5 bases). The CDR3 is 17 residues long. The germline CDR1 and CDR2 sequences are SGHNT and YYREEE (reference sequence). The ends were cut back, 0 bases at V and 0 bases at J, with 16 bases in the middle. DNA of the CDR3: TGTGCCAGCAGCTTGGGGTCAGGGCTTCGCATCTCCTACGAGCAGTACTTC. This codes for CASSLGSGLRISYEQYF.

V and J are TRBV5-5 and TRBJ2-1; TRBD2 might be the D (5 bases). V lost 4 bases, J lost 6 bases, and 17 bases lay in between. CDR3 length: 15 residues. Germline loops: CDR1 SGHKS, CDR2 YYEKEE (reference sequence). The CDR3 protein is CASSPGRLASNEQFF. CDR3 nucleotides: TGTGCCAGCAGCCCAGGTAGGCTAGCTAGCAATGAGCAGTTCTTC.

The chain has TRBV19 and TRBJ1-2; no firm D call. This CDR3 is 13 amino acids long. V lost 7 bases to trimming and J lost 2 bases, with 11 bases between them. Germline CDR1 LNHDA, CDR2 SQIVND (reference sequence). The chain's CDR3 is CASKDPVNYGYTF. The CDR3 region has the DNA TGTGCCAGTAAGGATCCGGTAAACTATGGCTACACCTTC.

The CDR3: CASSLARLAVNEQYF. The DNA of the CDR3 is TGTGCCAGCAGCTTAGCGCGGCTAGCGGTCAACGAGCAGTACTTC. The rearrangement joins TRBV7-8 to TRBJ2-7; 7 bases line up with TRBD2. Germline V gives CDR1 SGHVS, CDR2 FQNEAQ. This CDR3 is built from 15 residues. The V segment lost 0 bases and the J segment 5 bases; nucleotides outside the gene matches: 7.

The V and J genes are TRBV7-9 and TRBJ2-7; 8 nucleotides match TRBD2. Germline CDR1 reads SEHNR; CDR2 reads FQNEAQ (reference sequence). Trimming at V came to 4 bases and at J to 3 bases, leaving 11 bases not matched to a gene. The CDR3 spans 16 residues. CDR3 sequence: CASSSSRGGPNYEQYF. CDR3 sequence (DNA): TGTGCCAGCAGCTCGAGTCGGGGGGGACCGAACTACGAGCAGTACTTC. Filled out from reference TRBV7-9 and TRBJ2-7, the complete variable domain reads DTGVSQNPRHKITKRGQNVTFRCDPISEHNRLYWYRQTLGQGPEFLTYFQNEAQLEKSRLLSDRFSAERPKGSFSTLEIQRTEQGDSAMYLCASSSSRGGPNYEQYFGPGTRLTVT.

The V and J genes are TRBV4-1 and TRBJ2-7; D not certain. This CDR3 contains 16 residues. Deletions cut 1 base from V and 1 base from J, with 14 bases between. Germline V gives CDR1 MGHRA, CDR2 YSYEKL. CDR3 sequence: CASSQVLTGVSYEQYF. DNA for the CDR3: TGCGCCAGCAGCCAAGTCCTGACTGGGGTATCCTACGAGCAGTACTTC.

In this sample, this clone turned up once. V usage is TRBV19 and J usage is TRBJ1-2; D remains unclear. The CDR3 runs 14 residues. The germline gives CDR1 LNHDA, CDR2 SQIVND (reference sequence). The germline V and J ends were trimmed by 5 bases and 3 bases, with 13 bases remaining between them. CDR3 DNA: TGTGCCAGTAGTCTCCCTTCGGGCTACTATGGCTACACCTTC. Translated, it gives CASSLPSGYYGYTF.